Below, 28 T cell receptor beta chains from the same sample are listed, as sequenced in a study of beta chain features in type 1 diabetes. TCRB transcripts that were expressed got sequenced, as all of the isolated RNA had been reverse transcribed. This table comes from immunoSEQ multiplex PCR, and its TCRdb copy is limited to in-frame clones, with some not included. The sample shows about 130,000 clones, around a tenth of them seen only once. Sequencing was carried out using central memory CD4+ T cells from blood. The receptors were gathered from a man between 18 and 29 years old in good health.

A few counts support this clone. The chain links TRBV30 to TRBJ2-2, with 9 bases that match TRBD2. J lost 7 bases, V lost 3 bases, and 9 bases had no gene match. The germline gives CDR1 GTSNPN, CDR2 SVGIG (reference sequence). The CDR3 loop spans 15 amino acids. CDR3 amino acids: CAWRGGGAFGGELFF. The CDR3 coding sequence is TGTGCCTGGAGAGGCGGGGGGGCTTTTGGCGGGGAGCTGTTTTTT.

There are a few counts of this clone. J is TRBJ2-7 and V is TRBV5-1; D perhaps matches TRBD1 (6 bases). The CDR3 length is 15 residues. Trimming took 0 bases from V and 1 from J, leaving 11 bases between them. Looked up from germline, CDR1 is SGHRS and CDR2 is YFSETQ. The CDR3 here is CASSLEGTLSYEQYF. CDR3 coding DNA: TGCGCCAGCAGCTTGGAAGGGACACTTTCCTACGAGCAGTACTTC.

The chain links TRBV9 to TRBJ2-3; no clear D gene. Germline CDR1 SGDLS, CDR2 YYNGEE. V dropped 3 bases and J dropped 4 bases, with 12 bases sitting between them. CDR3 length: 14 residues. The CDR3: CASSASLTPDTQYF. The DNA for the CDR3 is TGTGCCAGCAGCGCCAGTCTGACACCAGATACGCAGTATTTT.

This clone was recorded a few times. The V call is TRBV5-1, the J call TRBJ2-1; D perhaps matches TRBD2 (6 bases). CDR3 length: 15 residues. Germline values: CDR1 SGHRS, CDR2 YFSETQ. V shed 4 bases and J shed 4 bases, with 15 bases lying between them. The chain's CDR3 is CASSPRRGGYNEQFF. CDR3 nucleotide sequence: TGCGCCAGCAGCCCTCGACGGGGAGGTTACAATGAGCAGTTCTTC.

The chain combines TRBV6-1 with TRBJ2-1; TRBD2 matches 11 bases. Germline CDR1 reads MNHNS; CDR2 reads SASEGT. The CDR3 is 15 residues long. With V trimmed by 5 bases and J by 3 bases, 3 bases remained unmatched. Written as DNA, the CDR3 is TGTGCCAGCAGTCCACTAGCGGGAGTCTACAATGAGCAGTTCTTC. Translation: CASSPLAGVYNEQFF.

There are a few counts of this clone. The chain couples TRBV18 to TRBJ2-3, with a possible D match to TRBD1 (7 bases). Trimming stripped 4 bases from V and 5 bases from J, with 16 bases between. CDR1 is KGHSH and CDR2 is LQKENI in the germline V gene. The CDR3 is 15 residues long. The chain's CDR3 is CASSQPTGRKDTQYF. For the CDR3, the DNA is TGTGCCAGCTCACAACCGACAGGGAGGAAAGATACGCAGTATTTT.

In its sample, this clone was seen a few times. Here the CDR3 DNA reads TGTGCCAGCAGCCCCCCGTCGGGGTGGGAGACCCAGTACTTC. Translated, it gives CASSPPSGWETQYF. The rearrangement joins TRBV14 to TRBJ2-5; a weak D match, TRBD2 (5 bases). Germline CDR1 is SGHDN and CDR2 is FVKESK. V was shortened by 4 bases and J by 5 bases, with 14 bases between the two germline ends. The CDR3 totals 14 residues. Complete variable domain (other parts from reference TRBV14 and TRBJ2-5): EAGVTQFPSHSVIEKGQTVTLRCDPISGHDNLYWYRRVMGKEIKFLLHFVKESKQDESGMPNNRFLAERTGGTYSTLKVQPAELEDSGVYFCASSPPSGWETQYFGPGTRLLVL.

J is TRBJ2-7 and V is TRBV6-5; the D is unclear. CDR3 length: 14 amino acids. The germline CDR1 and CDR2 sequences are MNHEY and SVGAGI. V lost 6 bases and J 1 base, leaving 13 bases between the germline ends. Here the CDR3 DNA reads TGTGCCAGCAGGCAGGAAAAGGCATCCTACGAGCAGTACTTC. Its protein is CASRQEKASYEQYF.

The chain recombines TRBV30 with TRBJ1-3; the D gene is possibly TRBD1 (5 bases). This CDR3 has 16 amino acids. Germline CDR1 and CDR2: GTSNPN and SVGIG (reference sequence). V gave up 3 bases and J gave up 0 bases, with 15 bases separating them. Written as DNA, the CDR3 is TGTGCCTGGAGAGCCCGACGGGGGAGCTCTGGAAACACCATATATTTT. Its translation: CAWRARRGSSGNTIYF.

In its sample, this clone was seen a few times. The chain couples TRBV7-2 to TRBJ2-2; 7 bases fit TRBD1. V trimming: 5 bases; J trimming: 4 bases; junction bases outside the gene matches: 4. The germline gives CDR1 SGHTA, CDR2 FQGNSA. This CDR3 comprises 14 residues. CDR3 coding DNA: TGTGCCAGCAGCCGACAGGGTGGCACCGGGGAGCTGTTTTTT. Protein: CASSRQGGTGELFF.

The V and J genes are TRBV5-4 and TRBJ2-1; a weak D match, TRBD1 (6 bases). Germline V CDR1 and CDR2: SGHNT, YYREEE (reference sequence). This CDR3 has 15 amino acids. The V and J ends lost 0 bases and 4 bases respectively, with 11 bases between them. In DNA, the CDR3 is TGTGCCAGCAGCTTGGGAACAGGGCGGTACAATGAGCAGTTCTTC. This translates into CASSLGTGRYNEQFF. Looking up the rest from reference TRBV5-4 and TRBJ2-1 gives the full variable domain: ETGVTQSPTHLIKTRGQQVTLRCSSQSGHNTVSWYQQALGQGPQFIFQYYREEENGRGNFPPRFSGLQFPNYSSELNVNALELDDSALYLCASSLGTGRYNEQFFGPGTRLTVL.

This clone occurred a few times. The V gene is TRBV4-2, the J gene TRBJ2-1; D may be TRBD2 (5 bases). Germline CDR1 and CDR2: LGHNA and YNFKEQ. Trimming removed 0 bases at V and 6 bases at J, with 9 bases between. This CDR3 contains 14 residues. For the CDR3, the DNA is TGTGCCAGCAGCCAAGATCGAACTAGCAATGAGCAGTTCTTC. It is translated as CASSQDRTSNEQFF.

Only a few counts were recorded for this clone. The chain employs TRBV19 and TRBJ2-7; 9 bases match TRBD1. Trimming took 3 bases from V and 3 from J; bases not matched to a gene: 3. This CDR3 spans 14 amino acids. CDR1 and CDR2 (germline): LNHDA, SQIVND (reference sequence). CDR3 sequence reads: CASSIGTGNYEQYF. The CDR3, as DNA: TGTGCCAGTAGTATTGGGACAGGGAACTACGAGCAGTACTTC.

The chain is built from TRBV5-1 and TRBJ2-5; tentative D call: TRBD2 (6 bases). The CDR3 is 14 amino acids. Germline V CDR1 and CDR2: SGHRS, YFSETQ. Between the trimmed V and J ends, which lost 4 bases and 4 bases, there was a span of 14 bases. CDR3 nucleotides: TGCGCCAGCAGCCCGGTCGGGGGATCAGAGACCCAGTACTTC. Translating it yields CASSPVGGSETQYF.

There are a few counts of this clone. V usage is TRBV7-9 and J usage is TRBJ1-5; D may be TRBD1 (6 bases). This CDR3 comprises 16 residues. V gave up 1 base and J gave up 7 bases, with 17 bases separating them. The germline CDR1 and CDR2 sequences are SEHNR and FQNEAQ (reference sequence). The CDR3 spells CASSLEGAGAGQPQHF. The CDR3 nucleotides are TGTGCCAGCAGCTTAGAAGGGGCAGGGGCTGGACAGCCCCAGCATTTT.

The CDR3 region is CSASQTYEQYF. CDR3 in DNA: TGCAGTGCTAGTCAGACCTACGAGCAGTACTTC. The chain uses TRBV20-1 and TRBJ2-7; D not resolved. The CDR3 is made up of 11 amino acids. Germline V gene lookup returns CDR1 DFQATT and CDR2 SNEGSKA (reference sequence). V lost 3 bases and J 2 bases, leaving 5 bases between the germline ends.

This chain joins TRBV28 and TRBJ1-2; maybe TRBD1 (6 bases). Trimming removed 4 bases at V and 0 bases at J, with 24 bases between. From germline, CDR1 is MDHEN and CDR2 SYDVKM. The length of the CDR3 is 19 residues. The CDR3 here is CASSSLPGGDTTSNYGYTF. The DNA of the CDR3 is TGTGCCAGCAGTTCCCTTCCGGGGGGGGACACCACCTCTAACTATGGCTACACCTTC.

This clone was recorded many times. This chain joins TRBV18 and TRBJ2-1; the D is unclear. CDR3 length: 15 residues. CDR1 and CDR2 (germline): KGHSH, LQKENI. The germline V and J ends were trimmed by 2 bases and 2 bases, with 10 bases remaining between them. CDR3 coding DNA: TGTGCCAGCTCACCAGGGCAGAGTGCCTACAATGAGCAGTTCTTC. Protein sequence: CASSPGQSAYNEQFF.

As to this clone: The sample has other DNA sequences that encode this CDR3 too. The chain couples TRBV11-2 to TRBJ1-1, with no clear D. Germline V CDR1 and CDR2: SGHAT, FQNNGV. The CDR3 is 13 residues long. The V end was cut by 0 bases, the J end by 1 base, with 3 bases between. The CDR3 DNA reads as TGTGCCAGCAGCTTAGACAGGAACACTGAAGCTTTCTTT. Its translation: CASSLDRNTEAFF.

The chain combines TRBV6-6 with TRBJ1-5; 8 positions match TRBD1. The CDR3 runs 15 residues. Germline CDR1 and CDR2: MNHNY and SVGAGI (reference sequence). Germline trimming cut 6 bases from V and 6 bases from J; bases unmatched to any gene: 10. The CDR3 nucleotides read TGTGCCAGCAGCTCAAGCAGGGGGCAAAGTCAGCCCCAGCATTTT. Residues: CASSSSRGQSQPQHF.

This clone was seen a handful of times. V is TRBV28 and J is TRBJ1-2; D is unclear. This CDR3 has 12 amino acids. Germline V gene data show CDR1 as MDHEN and CDR2 as SYDVKM. V lost 5 bases and J 8 bases, leaving 12 bases between the germline ends. In DNA form, the CDR3 reads TGTGCCAGCAGTGCTCGGATCGGGGGCTACACCTTC. Translation gives CASSARIGGYTF.

Only a few counts were recorded for this clone. This chain links TRBV19 with TRBJ2-7; a weak D match, TRBD1 (5 bases). With 5 bases removed from V and 3 bases from J, the gap between germline ends came to 20 bases. Germline V gene data show CDR1 as LNHDA and CDR2 as SQIVND (reference sequence). CDR3 size: 16 residues. The CDR3, as DNA: TGTGCCAGTAGTCTCGGAATGGGGCAGGTAGGCTACGAGCAGTACTTC. Translation gives CASSLGMGQVGYEQYF. The full variable domain, with the rest looked up from reference TRBV19 and TRBJ2-7, is DGGITQSPKYLFRKEGQNVTLSCEQNLNHDAMYWYRQDPGQGLRLIYYSQIVNDFQKGDIAEGYSVSREKKESFPLTVTSAQKNPTAFYLCASSLGMGQVGYEQYFGPGTRLTVT.

There are a few counts of this clone. The rearrangement uses TRBV19 and TRBJ1-2; TRBD1 agrees at 10 bases. There are 13 residues in the CDR3. After removal of 5 bases from V and 6 bases from J, the junction contained 3 bases not matched to a gene. Germline CDR1 is LNHDA and CDR2 is SQIVND (reference sequence). CDR3 region: CASSPDRGNGYTF. The CDR3, as DNA: TGTGCCAGTAGTCCGGACAGGGGGAATGGCTACACCTTC. The full variable domain, in which reference TRBV19 and TRBJ1-2 provide the parts outside the CDR3, is DGGITQSPKYLFRKEGQNVTLSCEQNLNHDAMYWYRQDPGQGLRLIYYSQIVNDFQKGDIAEGYSVSREKKESFPLTVTSAQKNPTAFYLCASSPDRGNGYTFGSGTRLTVV.

This clone was observed at least ten times. V is TRBV4-3 and J is TRBJ2-3, with 9 bases aligning to TRBD2. After removal of 2 bases from V and 5 bases from J, the junction contained 8 bases not matched to a gene. Looked up from germline, CDR1 is LGHNA and CDR2 is YSLEER. This CDR3 has 16 amino acids. Written as DNA, the CDR3 is TGCGCCAGCAGCCAACTGGCTAGCGGGGAGGTAGATACGCAGTATTTT. This encodes CASSQLASGEVDTQYF.

The rearrangement links TRBV19 to TRBJ2-7; TRBD1 matches 7 bases. With 6 bases clipped from V and 1 base from J, the junction kept 9 bases outside the gene matches. CDR3 length: 15 amino acids. Germline-derived CDR1 and CDR2 are LNHDA and SQIVND (reference sequence). The CDR3 DNA reads TGTGCCAGTAGGCCAGGGGGATTGCTGTCCTACGAGCAGTACTTC. Protein sequence: CASRPGGLLSYEQYF.

The rearrangement uses TRBV11-2 and TRBJ2-1; D call uncertain. V gave up 5 bases and J gave up 0 bases, with 8 bases separating them. CDR3 length equals 14 residues. Germline CDR1 reads SGHAT; CDR2 reads FQNNGV. The chain's CDR3 is CASSQSSSYNEQFF. In DNA, the CDR3 is TGTGCCAGCAGCCAGTCAAGCTCCTACAATGAGCAGTTCTTC.

This sequence joins TRBV9 and TRBJ1-3, with 9 nucleotides matching TRBD1. CDR1 and CDR2 (germline): SGDLS, YYNGEE. V lost 4 bases and J lost 3; bases outside the gene matches: 8. This CDR3 has 16 residues. In nucleotides, the CDR3 is TGTGCCAGCAGCCCATTCGGACAGGGGAATGGAAACACCATATATTTT. This encodes CASSPFGQGNGNTIYF.

J is TRBJ1-6 and V is TRBV10-3; 8 nucleotides align to TRBD1. CDR3 size: 14 residues. Per germline, CDR1 ENHRY and CDR2 SYGVKD. Trimming removed 6 bases from V and 5 bases from J; junction bases left unmatched: 3. CDR3 residues: CAIRTTGDNSPLHF. CDR3 nucleotide sequence: TGTGCCATCAGGACGACAGGGGATAATTCACCCCTCCACTTT.